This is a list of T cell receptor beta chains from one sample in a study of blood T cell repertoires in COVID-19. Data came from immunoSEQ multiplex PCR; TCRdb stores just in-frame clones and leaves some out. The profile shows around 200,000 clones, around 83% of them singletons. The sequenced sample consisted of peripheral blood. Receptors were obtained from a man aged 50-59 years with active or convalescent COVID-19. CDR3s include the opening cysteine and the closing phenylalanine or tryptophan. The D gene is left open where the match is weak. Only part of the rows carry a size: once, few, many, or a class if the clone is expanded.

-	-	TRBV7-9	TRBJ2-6	TGTGCCAGTGGGGGGACCAACGTCCTGACTTTC	CASGGTNVLTF
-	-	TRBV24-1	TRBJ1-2	TGTGCCACCAGTGATAGGGGCTATGGCTACACCTTC	CATSDRGYGYTF
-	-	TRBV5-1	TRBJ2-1	TGCGCCAGCAGCCACAGGCAGGGGTACAATGAGCAGTTCTTC	CASSHRQGYNEQFF
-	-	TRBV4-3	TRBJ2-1	TGCGCCAGCAGCCAAGATTTAAGGGGTTACAATGAGCAGTTCTTC	CASSQDLRGYNEQFF
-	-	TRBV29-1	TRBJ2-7	TGCAGCGTCAGGGGCCCCTCCTACGAGCAGTACTTC	CSVRGPSYEQYF
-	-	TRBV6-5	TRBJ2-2	TGTGCCAGCAGGAAGACAGTTGACACCGGGGAGCTGTTTTTT	CASRKTVDTGELFF
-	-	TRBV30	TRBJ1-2	TGTGCCTGGAGTGTTCCCCCGAGCGGTGGCTACACCTTC	CAWSVPPSGGYTF
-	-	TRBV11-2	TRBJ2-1	TGTGCCAGCAGCTCTCAACAGTACAATGAGCAGTTCTTC	CASSSQQYNEQFF
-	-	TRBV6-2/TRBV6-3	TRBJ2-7	TGTGCCAGCAGTTCACGACAGATCCTGTCCTACGAGCAGTACTTC	CASSSRQILSYEQYF
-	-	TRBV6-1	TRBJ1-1	TGTGCCAGCAGTGAAAGGGGGTTAAACACTGAAGCTTTCTTT	CASSERGLNTEAFF
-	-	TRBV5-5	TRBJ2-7	TGTGCCAGCACTCGGGAGCCCTACGAGCAGTACTTC	CASTREPYEQYF
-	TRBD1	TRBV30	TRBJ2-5	TGTGCCTGGGTGGGGACAGGGCAGGCTGAGACCCAGTACTTC	CAWVGTGQAETQYF
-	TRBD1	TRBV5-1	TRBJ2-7	TGCGCCAGCAGCCCGGAGAGACAGGGCTTCTACGAGCAGTACTTC	CASSPERQGFYEQYF
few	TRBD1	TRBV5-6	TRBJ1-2	TGTGCCAGCACCAGACAGGGGGTGAACTATGGCTACACCTTC	CASTRQGVNYGYTF
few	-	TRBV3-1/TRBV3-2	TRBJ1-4	TGTGCCAGCAGCCAAGATGTCGCAGGTGAAAAACTGTTTTTT	CASSQDVAGEKLFF
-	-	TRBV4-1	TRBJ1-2	TGCGCCAGCAGCCTCGGAGGATCCTCTAGCTATGGCTACACCTTC	CASSLGGSSSYGYTF
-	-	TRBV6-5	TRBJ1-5	TGTGCCAGCAGTTACCCGGAACGGGGTCCCAATCAGCCCCAGCATTTT	CASSYPERGPNQPQHF
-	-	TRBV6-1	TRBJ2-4	TGTGCCAGCAGTGATACAGCCCTCATAGCCAAAAACATTCAGTACTTC	CASSDTALIAKNIQYF
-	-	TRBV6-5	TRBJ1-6	TGTGCCAGCCTTCCGGCTTTGGGCAATTCACCCCTCCACTTT	CASLPALGNSPLHF
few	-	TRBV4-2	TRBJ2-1	TGTGCCAGCAGCCAAGAAGAACGAGCGGGCCACTCCTACAATGAGCAGTTCTTC	CASSQEERAGHSYNEQFF
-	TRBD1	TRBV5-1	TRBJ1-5	TGCGCCAGCAGCTTCACGACAGGGGGCAATCAGCCCCAGCATTTT	CASSFTTGGNQPQHF
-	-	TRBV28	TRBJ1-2	TGTGCCAGCAGTTTGGGGGCCTACCGGTCTTATGGCTACACCTTC	CASSLGAYRSYGYTF
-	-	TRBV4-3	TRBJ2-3	TGCGCCAGCAGCCAAGAGGGTTCGACTACGGGCACAGATACGCAGTATTTT	CASSQEGSTTGTDTQYF
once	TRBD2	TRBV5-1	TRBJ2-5	TGCGCCAGCAGCTTGGGCCGGAAAAGCGGGGGCGAGACCCAGTACTTC	CASSLGRKSGGETQYF
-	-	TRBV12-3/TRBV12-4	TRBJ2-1	TGTGCCAGCAGTTTAGTGTTCAGAGAGCAGTTCTTC	CASSLVFREQFF
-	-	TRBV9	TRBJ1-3	TGTGCCAGCAGCGTAGCGGGAAACACCATATATTTT	CASSVAGNTIYF
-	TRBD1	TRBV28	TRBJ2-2	TGTGCCAGCCTCAAAACGAGCCGACAGGGTGATACCGGGGAGCTGTTTTTT	CASLKTSRQGDTGELFF
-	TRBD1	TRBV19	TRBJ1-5	TGTGCCAGCGCATTGGGACAGGGGGGCGATAGCAATCAGCCCCAGCATTTT	CASALGQGGDSNQPQHF
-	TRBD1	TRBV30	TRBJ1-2	TGTGCCTGGAGTGGAACAGGGGGCTATGGCTACACCTTC	CAWSGTGGYGYTF
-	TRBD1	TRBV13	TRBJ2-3	TGTGCCAGCAGCGATGGGACAGCCACAGATACGCAGTATTTT	CASSDGTATDTQYF
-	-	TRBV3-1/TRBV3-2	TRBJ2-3	TGTGCCAGCAGCCAAGGTTTGGTGCCGGACACCGTCACAGATACGCAGTATTTT	CASSQGLVPDTVTDTQYF
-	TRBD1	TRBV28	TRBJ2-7	TGTGCCAGCAGGACAGGGGGGAGCTCCTACGAGCAGTACTTC	CASRTGGSSYEQYF
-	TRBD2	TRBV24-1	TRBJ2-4	TGTGCCACCAGTGGTCGACTAGCGGGGGTAGCCAAAAACATTCAGTACTTC	CATSGRLAGVAKNIQYF
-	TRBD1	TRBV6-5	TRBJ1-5	TGTGCCAGCCTGACAGGGGGCGGCTGGGGTCAGCCCCAGCATTTT	CASLTGGGWGQPQHF
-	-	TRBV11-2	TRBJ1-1	TGTGCCAGCAGTCAATCCTACGGCACTGAAGCTTTCTTT	CASSQSYGTEAFF
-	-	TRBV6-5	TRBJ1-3	TGTGCCAGCAGCCCAGGGGATCACTCTGGAAACACCATATATTTT	CASSPGDHSGNTIYF
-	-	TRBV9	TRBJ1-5	TGTGCCAGCAGCGTAGAGGGGGGGGTTCAGCCCCAGCATTTT	CASSVEGGVQPQHF
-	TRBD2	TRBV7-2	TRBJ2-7	TGTGCCAGCAGCTTAGATCCCCTCGGGGGGACCGACTACGAGCAGTACTTC	CASSLDPLGGTDYEQYF
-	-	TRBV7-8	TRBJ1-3	TGTGCCAGCAGCCCCGCCAGAAGATTCGGAAACACCATATATTTT	CASSPARRFGNTIYF
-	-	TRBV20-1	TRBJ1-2	TGCAGTGCTCCCGAGTCAGGAAACCCTCACTTC	CSAPESGNPHF
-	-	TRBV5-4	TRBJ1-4	TGTGCCAGCAGCCAAGGGGGGGCGACAACTAATGAAAAACTGTTTTTT	CASSQGGATTNEKLFF
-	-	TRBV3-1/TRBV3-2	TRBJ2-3	TGTGCCAGCAGCCAAGGGCTTACGCAGTATTTT	CASSQGLTQYF
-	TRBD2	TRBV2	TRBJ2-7	TGTGCCAGCAGGAGAATAGCGGGAGGCTCCTACGAGCAGTACTTC	CASRRIAGGSYEQYF
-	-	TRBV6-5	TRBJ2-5	TGTGCCAGCAGTTACGGGGGGGCGGGATACACAGAGACCCAGTACTTC	CASSYGGAGYTETQYF
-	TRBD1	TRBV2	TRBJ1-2	TGTGCCAGCCATAATGAAAATGTAGGGGGCAGGGACGGCTACACCTTC	CASHNENVGGRDGYTF
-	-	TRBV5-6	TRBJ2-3	TGTGCCAGCAGCTGGACAGTACGCACAGATACGCAGTATTTT	CASSWTVRTDTQYF
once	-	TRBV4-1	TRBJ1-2	TGCGCCAGCAGCCAAGGAGACTGGCTCTACACCTTC	CASSQGDWLYTF
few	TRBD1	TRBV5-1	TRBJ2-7	TGCGCCAGCAGCTTTGCGGGGACAGGGGGCGGCGAGCAGTACTTC	CASSFAGTGGGEQYF
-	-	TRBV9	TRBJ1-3	TGTGCCAGCAGCTCAGCGGGGGAGGCGGGAAACACCATATATTTT	CASSSAGEAGNTIYF
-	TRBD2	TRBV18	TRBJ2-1	TGTGCCAGCTCACCAGGCGCTAGCGGGGACAATGAGCAGTTCTTC	CASSPGASGDNEQFF
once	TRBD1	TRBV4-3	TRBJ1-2	TGCGCCAGCAGCCACACAGGGGCGGGCTACACCTTC	CASSHTGAGYTF
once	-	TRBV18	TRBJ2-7	TGTGCCAGCTCCCTTCAGGGCCGGGCCTACGAGCAGTACTTC	CASSLQGRAYEQYF
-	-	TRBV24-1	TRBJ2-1	TGTGCCACCAGTGATTCGGTCGCCGCCTCCTACAATGAGCAGTTCTTC	CATSDSVAASYNEQFF